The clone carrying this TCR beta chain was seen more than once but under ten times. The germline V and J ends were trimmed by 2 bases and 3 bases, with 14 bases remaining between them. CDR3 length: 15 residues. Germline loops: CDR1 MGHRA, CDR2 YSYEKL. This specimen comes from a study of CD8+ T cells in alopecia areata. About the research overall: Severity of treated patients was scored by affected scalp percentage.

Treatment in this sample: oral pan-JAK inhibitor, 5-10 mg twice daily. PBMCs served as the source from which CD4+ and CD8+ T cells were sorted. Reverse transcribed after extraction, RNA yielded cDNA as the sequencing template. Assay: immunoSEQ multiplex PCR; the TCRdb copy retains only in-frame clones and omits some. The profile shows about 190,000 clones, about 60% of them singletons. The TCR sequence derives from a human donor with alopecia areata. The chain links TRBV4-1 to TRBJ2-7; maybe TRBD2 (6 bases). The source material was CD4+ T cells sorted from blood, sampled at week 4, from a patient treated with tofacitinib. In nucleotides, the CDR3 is TGCGCCAGCAGCCAACGGATGCGGGAAAGCTACGAGCAGTACTTC. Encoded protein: CASSQRMRESYEQYF.